Below are 21 T cell receptor beta chains sequenced from a single sample in a study of cytomegalovirus exposure and HLA in healthy donors. Primers included in the PCR were 60 Vbeta and 13 Jbeta primers. This table comes from immunoSEQ multiplex PCR, and its TCRdb copy is limited to in-frame clones, with some not included. The sample gives about 82,000 clones, 10% of which show up once; 24% is in the top ten. Sequenced input: PBMCs. These receptors originate from a man aged 55 to 69 in good health and CMV-seropositive.

This clone was seen a few times. The chain joins TRBV10-3 to TRBJ2-1, with a possible D match to TRBD1 (7 bases). CDR1 is ENHRY and CDR2 is SYGVKD in the germline V gene. This CDR3 region has 14 residues. Trimming removed 0 bases from V and 8 bases from J, with 11 bases in between. The CDR3 coding sequence is TGTGCCATCAGTGAGTCGGGCAGGGGGGATGAGCAGTTCTTC. Translation gives CAISESGRGDEQFF.

This clone was seen a few times. The CDR3 reads CASSPTGADYGYTF. The CDR3 DNA reads as TGTGCCAGCTCACCGACAGGGGCGGACTATGGCTACACCTTC. The V call is TRBV18, the J call TRBJ1-2; 8 nucleotides line up with TRBD1. Germline V gene lookup returns CDR1 KGHSH and CDR2 LQKENI. Unmatched junction bases numbered 3, after V lost 3 bases and J lost 3 bases. The CDR3 is 14 amino acids.

J is TRBJ1-1 and V is TRBV19, with 8 nucleotides matching TRBD1. Germline V gives CDR1 LNHDA, CDR2 SQIVND (reference sequence). The ends lost 5 bases at V and 4 bases at J; junction bases unmatched: 3. The CDR3 has 13 amino acids. The CDR3 nucleotides are TGTGCCAGTAGTTCTACAGGGGGCACTGAAGCTTTCTTT. Protein sequence: CASSSTGGTEAFF.

This clone was picked up a small number of times. The V call is TRBV11-3, the J call TRBJ2-3; weak D call: TRBD1 (6 bases). This CDR3 contains 17 residues. Germline V CDR1 and CDR2: SGHNT, YENEEA. Trimming removed 5 bases at V and 1 base at J, with 19 bases between. In DNA form, the CDR3 reads TGTGCCAGCAGCGCCCGACAACAGGGAACGGGCACAGATACGCAGTATTTT. Amino acid sequence: CASSARQQGTGTDTQYF.

The V gene is TRBV27, the J gene TRBJ2-2; TRBD2 matches at 9 bases. Germline lookup yields CDR1 MNHEY and CDR2 SMNVEV (reference sequence). The length of the CDR3 is 16 residues. J was trimmed by 4 bases and V by 5 bases; bases with no gene match: 8. CDR3 loop: CASSLLAGALTGELFF. Written as DNA, the CDR3 is TGTGCCAGCAGTCTCTTAGCGGGGGCCCTCACCGGGGAGCTGTTTTTT.

This chain uses TRBV7-9 with TRBJ2-1, with 7 bases lining up with TRBD2. Germline CDR1 and CDR2: SEHNR and FQNEAQ (reference sequence). This CDR3 spans 16 amino acids. Trimming cost V 4 bases and J 12 bases; bases outside gene matches: 18. The CDR3 is CASSSSLGSGWGGQFF. As DNA, the CDR3 is TGTGCCAGCAGCTCCTCCTTGGGTAGCGGGTGGGGTGGGCAGTTCTTC.

The rearrangement uses TRBV9 and TRBJ1-1; D perhaps matches TRBD1 (5 bases). The CDR3 has 15 residues. Per germline, CDR1 SGDLS and CDR2 YYNGEE. The V end lost 3 bases, the J end lost 1 base, and 13 bases lay between the germline ends. This CDR3 reads CASSAHIGENTEAFF. The CDR3 DNA is TGTGCCAGCAGCGCACACATAGGGGAGAACACTGAAGCTTTCTTT.

This clone was detected only a few times. The V gene is TRBV2, the J gene TRBJ1-1; D gene uncertain. There are 14 residues in the CDR3. Germline V gene sequence: CDR1 SNHLY, CDR2 FYNNEI. The V end was cut by 8 bases, the J end by 1 base, with 14 bases between. CDR3 sequence: CASPREAKNTEAFF. The DNA for the CDR3 is TGTGCCAGCCCCCGGGAGGCAAAGAACACTGAAGCTTTCTTT.

This clone was recorded a few times. Different DNA sequences within this sample yield the same CDR3. V gene TRBV2 combines with J gene TRBJ2-7, with 7 bases that match TRBD1. Germline V gives CDR1 SNHLY, CDR2 FYNNEI. This CDR3 spans 17 amino acids. CDR3 DNA sequence: TGTGCCAGAAGTGAATTTAGCACACCCGGGACAGACTACGAGCAGTACGTC. Amino acid sequence: CARSEFSTPGTDYEQYV.

This clone was observed at least ten times. The rearrangement joins TRBV6-1 to TRBJ2-7; D may be TRBD2 (6 bases). CDR1 is MNHNS and CDR2 is SASEGT in the germline V gene. This CDR3 has 14 amino acids. V shed 6 bases and J shed 2 bases, with 14 bases lying between them. CDR3 region: CASRRREVPYEQYF. CDR3 nucleotides: TGTGCCAGCAGGCGGAGGGAGGTCCCCTACGAGCAGTACTTC.

The chain is built from TRBV5-1 and TRBJ2-1; 13 bases agree with TRBD2. With 4 bases clipped from V and 4 bases from J, the junction kept 17 bases outside the gene matches. This CDR3 comprises 20 residues. CDR1 and CDR2 from the germline V gene are SGHRS and YFSETQ. CDR3 region: CASSPASKTSGGASYNEQFF. The CDR3 nucleotides read TGCGCCAGCAGCCCCGCTAGTAAAACTAGCGGGGGGGCGTCGTACAATGAGCAGTTCTTC.

This sequence joins TRBV7-3 and TRBJ1-1; 7 bases agree with TRBD1. The ends lost 8 bases at V and 2 bases at J; junction bases unmatched: 5. From germline, CDR1 is SGHTA and CDR2 FQGTGA. The CDR3 sequence is 13 residues long. The CDR3 is CASWDSLNTEAFF. CDR3 bases: TGTGCCAGCTGGGACAGCCTTAACACTGAAGCTTTCTTT.

This clone showed up just a few times. The genes are TRBV6-1 and TRBJ1-2; D might be TRBD1 (5 bases). V dropped 1 base and J dropped 4 bases, with 16 bases sitting between them. CDR3 length: 16 residues. Per the germline V gene, CDR1 is MNHNS and CDR2 is SASEGT. CDR3 DNA: TGTGCCAGCAGTGAAGTCAGCGACAGACCCTTCTATGGCTACACCTTC. It encodes CASSEVSDRPFYGYTF.

A few counts support this clone. Compared with germline, one end of the junction differs, possibly owing to a read error. The CDR3 is CASSLGYSETQYF. The CDR3 nucleotides are TGTGCTAGCAGCTTAGGGTACTCGGAGACCCAGTACTTC. The chain joins TRBV7-7 to TRBJ2-5; D unresolved. There are 13 residues in the CDR3. Germline values: CDR1 SSHAT, CDR2 FNYEAQ (reference sequence).

The chain employs TRBV30 and TRBJ1-5; D might be TRBD1 (5 bases). Germline CDR1 and CDR2: GTSNPN and SVGIG (reference sequence). Between the trimmed V and J ends, which lost 1 base and 7 bases, there was a span of 11 bases. This CDR3 is built from 13 residues. CDR3 nucleotides: TGTGCCTGGAGTGGGGGCGCGGAACAGCCCCAGCATTTT. Amino acid sequence: CAWSGGAEQPQHF. The complete variable domain, with remaining parts taken from reference TRBV30 and TRBJ1-5, reads SQTIHQWPATLVQPVGSPLSLECTVEGTSNPNLYWYRQAAGRGLQLLFYSVGIGQISSEVPQNLSASRPQDRQFILSSKKLLLSDSGFYLCAWSGGAEQPQHFGDGTRLSIL.

This clone has a single count. The V gene is TRBV5-8, the J gene TRBJ2-6; a possible D gene is TRBD2 (6 bases). Germline V lookup: CDR1 SGHTS, CDR2 YDEGEE. Trimming shortened V by 4 bases and J by 1 base, and 15 bases separated the two germline ends. The CDR3 covers 17 residues. The DNA of the CDR3 is TGTGCCAGCAGCGACGGGACGCGGGGATCTGGGGCCAACGTCCTGACTTTC. Its translation is CASSDGTRGSGANVLTF.

The rearrangement uses TRBV9 and TRBJ1-5; D might be TRBD1 (5 bases). The CDR3 is 14 amino acids. Trimming left V 0 bases short and J 4 bases short, with 8 bases between. Germline-derived CDR1 and CDR2 are SGDLS and YYNGEE. CDR3 loop: CASSVGAGNQPQHF. DNA of the CDR3: TGTGCCAGCAGCGTAGGGGCAGGGAATCAGCCCCAGCATTTT.

The chain combines TRBV4-1 with TRBJ1-1; 8 bases agree with TRBD1. This CDR3 is 16 amino acids long. Germline CDR1 is MGHRA and CDR2 is YSYEKL. Unmatched junction bases numbered 12, after V lost 1 base and J lost 8 bases. CDR3 nucleotide sequence: TGCGCCAGCAGCCAAGGTACTGGGACAGGTCGTTCAGAAGCTTTCTTT. Its protein is CASSQGTGTGRSEAFF.

In its sample, this clone was seen a few times. This sequence joins TRBV27 and TRBJ2-1; D may be TRBD2 (5 bases). The CDR3 is made up of 15 amino acids. Per germline, CDR1 MNHEY and CDR2 SMNVEV (reference sequence). V gave up 7 bases and J gave up 9 bases, with 22 bases separating them. The CDR3 DNA sequence: TGTGCCAGCACCAAACTAGACACCGGGAAGGGTGAGCAGTTCTTC. This codes for CASTKLDTGKGEQFF.

This clone was observed a few times. The chain couples TRBV30 to TRBJ1-2; 11 bases are a match to TRBD1. J lost 9 bases, V lost 5 bases, and 5 bases had no gene match. The CDR3 runs to 12 residues. CDR1 and CDR2 from the germline V gene are GTSNPN and SVGIG (reference sequence). CDR3 in amino acids: CAWGQGAQSYTF. DNA for the CDR3: TGTGCCTGGGGACAGGGGGCGCAGAGCTACACCTTC.

In its sample, this clone was seen a few times. V gene TRBV2 combines with J gene TRBJ1-2; possible D gene TRBD1, 5 bases. Per germline, CDR1 SNHLY and CDR2 FYNNEI. CDR3 length: 14 residues. Trimming cost V 6 bases and J 6 bases, with 17 bases left between them. The CDR3 loop is CASSVTWGEDGYTF. The CDR3, as DNA: TGTGCCAGCAGCGTCACTTGGGGGGAGGATGGCTACACCTTC. Variable domain in full (rest from reference TRBV2 and TRBJ1-2): EPEVTQTPSHQVTQMGQEVILRCVPISNHLYFYWYRQILGQKVEFLVSFYNNEISEKSEIFDDQFSVERPDGSNFTLKIRSTKLEDSAMYFCASSVTWGEDGYTFGSGTRLTVV.